This T cell receptor beta chain was sequenced in a study of blood T cell repertoires in COVID-19. This clone was seen a single time. TCRdb's table, derived via immunoSEQ multiplex PCR, lists solely in-frame clones and lacks some. The sample includes under 100,000 clones, roughly 89% seen only once; the top ten take around 3.4%. The J segment lost 3 bases and the V segment lost 2 bases, leaving 5 bases of the junction unmatched. The germline gives CDR1 MNHEY, CDR2 SVGAGI. The CDR3 loop spans 16 amino acids. Sequencing was done on a sample of peripheral blood. V usage is TRBV6-5 and J usage is TRBJ2-7, with TRBD2 identical over 12 bases. This TCR was recovered from a woman between 65 and 79 years old with acute or convalescent COVID-19. This CDR3 reads CASSYAPTSGSYEQYF. The CDR3 DNA sequence: TGTGCCAGCAGTTACGCGCCGACTAGCGGGAGCTACGAGCAGTACTTC.